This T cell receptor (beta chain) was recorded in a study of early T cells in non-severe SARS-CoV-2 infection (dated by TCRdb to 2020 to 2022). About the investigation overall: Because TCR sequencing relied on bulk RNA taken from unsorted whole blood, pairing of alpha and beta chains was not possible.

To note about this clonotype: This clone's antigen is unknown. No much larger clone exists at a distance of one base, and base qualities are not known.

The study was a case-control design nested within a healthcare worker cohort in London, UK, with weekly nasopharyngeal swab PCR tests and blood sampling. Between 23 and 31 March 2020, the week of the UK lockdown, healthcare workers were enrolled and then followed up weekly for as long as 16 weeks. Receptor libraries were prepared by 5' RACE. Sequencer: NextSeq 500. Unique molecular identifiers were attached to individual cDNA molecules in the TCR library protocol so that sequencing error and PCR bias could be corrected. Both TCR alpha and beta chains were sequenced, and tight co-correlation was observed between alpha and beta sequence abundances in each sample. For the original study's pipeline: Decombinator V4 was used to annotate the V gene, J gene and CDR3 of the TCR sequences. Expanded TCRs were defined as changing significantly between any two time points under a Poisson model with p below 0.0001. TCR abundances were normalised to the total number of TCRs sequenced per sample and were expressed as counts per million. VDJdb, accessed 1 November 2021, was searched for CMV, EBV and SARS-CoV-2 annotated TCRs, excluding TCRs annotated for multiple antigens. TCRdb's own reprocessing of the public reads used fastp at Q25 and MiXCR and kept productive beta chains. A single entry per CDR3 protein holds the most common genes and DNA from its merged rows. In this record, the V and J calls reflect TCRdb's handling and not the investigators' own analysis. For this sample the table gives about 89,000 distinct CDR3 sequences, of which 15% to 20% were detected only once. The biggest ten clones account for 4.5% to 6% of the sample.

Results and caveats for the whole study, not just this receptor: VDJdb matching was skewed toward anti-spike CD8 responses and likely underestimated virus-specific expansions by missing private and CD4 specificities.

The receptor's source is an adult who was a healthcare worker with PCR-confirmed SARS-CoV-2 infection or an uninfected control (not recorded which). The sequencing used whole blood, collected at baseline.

The CDR3 is CALEDSGMYEQYF. The DNA reads TGTGCCTTGGAAGACAGTGGTATGTACGAGCAGTACTTC. The rearranged chain carries TRBV30 and TRBJ2-7, with a weak D call of TRBD1 (5 bases match). From the cysteine up to the phenylalanine, the CDR3 has a length of 13 residues. The sequence is cut down to CDR3 DNA, 39 bases in frame from base 1. Based on the germline V gene (reference sequence), the CDR1 and CDR2 sequences are GTSNPN and SVGIG. V is cut by 7 bases and J by 4 bases, and the space between the germline ends is 17 bases.